The rows below give T cell receptor beta chains drawn from one sample of a study of shared T cell receptors in the human thymus. Generated by immunoSEQ multiplex PCR, the TCRdb table keeps only in-frame clones and is missing some. The sample contains 600,000 to 900,000 clones, roughly 88% of which appear only once. These same data were also listed under a study on human thymus T cells.

Sequencing used thymocytes. The origin of the receptors is a girl in the first two years of life with a congenital heart defect. CDR3s include the opening cysteine and the closing phenylalanine or tryptophan. Fields, in order: D gene, V gene, clone size, J gene, CDR3 protein, CDR3 DNA. D genes are given only for firm matches. The size field is filled for only some rows; it gives once, few, many or a size class.

NA	TRBV6-1	NA	TRBJ2-5	CASSDVLRNITKTQYF	TGTGCCAGCAGTGATGTCTTGCGGAATATCACAAAGACCCAGTACTTC
TRBD1	TRBV18	NA	TRBJ2-3	CASSPGTVTQYF	TGTGCCAGCTCACCAGGGACAGTCACGCAGTATTTT
TRBD1	TRBV6-1	NA	TRBJ1-6	CASSLRGLYNSPLHF	TGTGCCAGCAGTCTAAGGGGGCTCTATAATTCACCCCTCCACTTT
TRBD1	TRBV5-1	NA	TRBJ1-2	CASSLSGGYGYTF	TGCGCCAGCAGCTTGTCAGGGGGCTATGGCTACACCTTC
TRBD1	TRBV6-1	once	TRBJ1-2	CASNSGTENYGYTF	TGTGCCAGCAACTCCGGGACAGAGAACTATGGCTACACCTTC
TRBD1	TRBV6-5	NA	TRBJ1-1	CASSYSTGSEAFF	TGTGCCAGCAGTTACTCGACAGGGTCTGAAGCTTTCTTT
TRBD1	TRBV5-1	few	TRBJ1-6	CASTYGTGENLGWNSPLHF	TGCGCCAGCACATATGGGACAGGGGAGAACTTAGGGTGGAATTCACCCCTCCACTTT
NA	TRBV5-1	NA	TRBJ1-1	CASSAPRNPEAFF	TGCGCCAGCAGCGCCCCGCGAAACCCTGAAGCTTTCTTT
NA	TRBV5-1	once	TRBJ1-2	CASSFDGTPIDYGYTF	TGCGCCAGCAGCTTTGACGGGACACCTATCGACTATGGCTACACCTTC
TRBD2	TRBV6-1	NA	TRBJ2-1	CASSEDGGGTSSSYNEQFF	TGTGCCAGCAGTGAAGATGGCGGGGGGACTTCGAGCTCCTACAATGAGCAGTTCTTC
TRBD1	TRBV14	NA	TRBJ1-3	CASRTGHGNTIYF	TGTGCCAGCAGGACAGGGCACGGAAACACCATATATTTT
NA	TRBV5-1	NA	TRBJ2-2	CASSFCTRNTGELFF	TGCGCCAGCAGCTTCTGTACGCGAAACACCGGGGAGCTGTTTTTT
NA	TRBV29-1	NA	TRBJ2-3	CSVEWPTQYF	TGCAGCGTTGAATGGCCTACGCAGTATTTT
TRBD1	TRBV5-1	NA	TRBJ2-3	CASSLESGGLGGDTQYF	TGCGCCAGCAGCTTGGAGTCAGGGGGCTTAGGTGGGGATACGCAGTATTTT
TRBD1	TRBV28	NA	TRBJ2-7	CASSLCNHRGLRYEQYF	TGTGCCAGCAGTTTATGTAACCACAGGGGGCTTAGGTACGAGCAGTACTTC
NA	TRBV6-1	NA	TRBJ2-1	CASSERGYRYNEQFF	TGTGCCAGCAGCGAACGGGGGTATCGATACAATGAGCAGTTCTTC
TRBD1	TRBV19	NA	TRBJ1-6	CASRQGLINSPLHF	TGTGCCAGTAGACAGGGGCTGATCAATTCACCCCTCCACTTT
NA	TRBV6-1	NA	TRBJ2-7	CASSRPGVAYEQYF	TGTGCCAGCTCCCGTCCCGGGGTAGCCTACGAGCAGTACTTC
NA	TRBV5-5	few	TRBJ1-4	CASSSGRTEKLFF	TGTGCCAGCAGCTCCGGGAGGACCGAAAAACTGTTTTTT
NA	TRBV5-1	NA	TRBJ1-1	CASSLGSGIMNTEAFF	TGCGCCAGCAGCTTAGGGTCAGGGATTATGAACACTGAAGCTTTCTTT
TRBD1	TRBV7-8	NA	TRBJ2-7	CASSLVPGQGPYEQYF	TGTGCCAGCAGCTTAGTTCCTGGACAGGGTCCTTACGAGCAGTACTTC
NA	TRBV5-1	NA	TRBJ2-2	CASSLGLHTGELFF	TGCGCCAGCAGCTTGGGACTACACACCGGGGAGCTGTTTTTT
NA	TRBV6-5	NA	TRBJ2-5	CASSYGSGHCQETQYF	TGTGCCAGCAGTTACGGGTCAGGACACTGTCAAGAGACCCAGTACTTC
NA	TRBV7-9	few	TRBJ1-5	CASSLVPAGPGNQPQHF	TGTGCCAGCAGCTTAGTCCCCGCGGGCCCCGGTAATCAGCCCCAGCATTTT
TRBD1	TRBV5-1	NA	TRBJ2-7	CASSPRTGQNEQYF	TGCGCCAGCAGCCCCAGGACAGGGCAAAACGAGCAGTACTTC
TRBD1	TRBV6-6	once	TRBJ2-1	CASRTTGSYNEQFF	TGTGCCAGCAGGACGACAGGGAGCTACAATGAGCAGTTCTTC
TRBD1	TRBV16	NA	TRBJ1-5	CASSQSIWDRGSLRNQPQHF	TGTGCCAGCAGCCAATCTATTTGGGACAGGGGGTCACTCCGCAATCAGCCCCAGCATTTT
NA	TRBV11-2	NA	TRBJ2-3	CASSLEFQGGTDTQYF	TGTGCCAGCAGCTTAGAGTTCCAGGGTGGCACAGATACGCAGTATTTT
NA	TRBV13	NA	TRBJ2-2	CASSLQVTGELFF	TGTGCCAGCAGCTTACAGGTCACCGGGGAGCTGTTTTTT
TRBD1	TRBV5-6	NA	TRBJ2-7	CASSCNRTGSSRIYEQYF	TGTGCCAGCAGCTGCAATAGGACAGGGAGTTCTAGGATCTACGAGCAGTACTTC
TRBD1	TRBV14	NA	TRBJ1-2	CASSQVSGGGNYVWGYTF	TGTGCCAGCAGCCAAGTCTCAGGAGGGGGCAACTATGTGTGGGGCTACACCTTC
TRBD2	TRBV7-3	NA	TRBJ2-3	CASSTTSGGATDTQYF	TGTGCCAGCAGCACGACTAGCGGGGGGGCCACAGATACGCAGTATTTT
TRBD2	TRBV6-1	NA	TRBJ2-7	CASSEAHRLAGRAHGPGEQYF	TGTGCCAGCAGTGAAGCTCACCGACTAGCGGGTCGTGCCCACGGCCCCGGGGAGCAGTACTTC
NA	TRBV7-2	NA	TRBJ1-2	CASSLDSHGANYGYTF	TGTGCCAGCAGCTTAGATTCCCACGGAGCTAACTATGGCTACACCTTC